The 18 T cell receptor beta chains reported below all come from one sample, sequenced in a study of OX40 agonist ivuxolimab in advanced cancers. The library was prepared using the immunoSEQ multiplex PCR assay. The immuneACCESS repertoire file appears here via TCRdb, limited to in-frame rearrangements. These files lack a portion of the clones; in checked studies, under half of the deficit traces to unresolved V genes, and the cause of the others is not known. The sample table records tens of thousands of clones; 80% to 85% of these occur just once. About 4.5% of the sample is held by the ten biggest clonotypes. This sample comprised CD4+ or CD8+ T cells sorted from blood, obtained in a trial of the OX40 agonist ivuxolimab. These TCRs come from an adult with an advanced solid tumor such as melanoma, head and neck, liver or kidney cancer.

The chain is built from TRBV19 and TRBJ2-2; D gene unclear. Per the germline V gene, CDR1 is LNHDA and CDR2 is SQIVND (reference sequence). V lost 5 bases to trimming and J lost 5 bases, with 15 bases between them. This CDR3 comprises 15 residues. The CDR3 loop is CASSLDGPRTGELFF. CDR3 bases: TGTGCCAGTAGTTTGGACGGACCGAGGACCGGGGAGCTGTTTTTT.

The V gene is TRBV19, the J gene TRBJ1-3; the match to TRBD1 covers 8 bases. V was clipped by 10 bases and J by 0 bases; unmatched bases: 5. The CDR3 is 14 amino acids. Germline CDR1 is LNHDA and CDR2 is SQIVND (reference sequence). The CDR3 DNA reads TGTGCCACACGGGACAGGAGCTCTGGAAACACCATATATTTT. Its protein is CATRDRSSGNTIYF.

The chain links TRBV12-5 to TRBJ2-5, with 13 nucleotides matching TRBD2. The CDR3 has 15 residues. Germline V lookup: CDR1 LGHNT, CDR2 FRNRAP. V shed 5 bases and J 5 bases; nucleotides not matched to a gene: 5. CDR3 amino acids: CASGPGTSGVETQYF. The CDR3 DNA reads as TGTGCTAGTGGTCCGGGGACTAGCGGGGTCGAGACCCAGTACTTC. Filled out from reference TRBV12-5 and TRBJ2-5, the complete variable domain reads DARVTQTPRHKVTEMGQEVTMRCQPILGHNTVFWYRQTMMQGLELLAYFRNRAPLDDSGMPKDRFSAEMPDATLATLKIQPSEPRDSAVYFCASGPGTSGVETQYFGPGTRLLVL.

The genes are TRBV27 and TRBJ2-3; 8 bases align to TRBD1. J gave up 2 bases and V 4 bases, and 2 bases lay outside the gene matches. This CDR3 is 14 amino acids long. The V gene's germline CDR1 is MNHEY and CDR2 SMNVEV (reference sequence). CDR3 bases: TGTGCCAGCAGTTGGACAGGGCCCACAGATACGCAGTATTTT. It translates to CASSWTGPTDTQYF.

The sample holds a few counts of this clone. The chain combines TRBV6-1 with TRBJ2-3; 13 positions match TRBD2. V dropped 4 bases and J dropped 2; count of bases not matched to a gene: 15. Per the germline V gene, CDR1 is MNHNS and CDR2 is SASEGT. This CDR3 has 20 residues. CDR3 in DNA: TGTGCCAGCAGTGTAACTAGCGGGGGGGCCACTCTCCGCGCCACAGATACGCAGTATTTT. Its protein is CASSVTSGGATLRATDTQYF.

J is TRBJ2-1 and V is TRBV4-2, with D unresolved. This CDR3 contains 12 residues. V was trimmed by 0 bases and J by 6 bases, leaving 3 bases between them. Germline V lookup: CDR1 LGHNA, CDR2 YNFKEQ. The CDR3: CASSQEINEQFF. CDR3 nucleotides: TGTGCCAGCAGCCAAGAAATCAATGAGCAGTTCTTC.

The chain carries TRBV6-5 and TRBJ2-1, with a tentative D call TRBD1 (9 bases). The CDR3 spans 15 residues. The V end was cut by 5 bases, the J end by 4 bases, with 15 bases between. Germline V gives CDR1 MNHEY, CDR2 SVGAGI. The CDR3 DNA is TGTGCCAGCAGTGCGGGGGGACAGGGATACAATGAGCAGTTCTTC. Its translation is CASSAGGQGYNEQFF.

The sample holds one count of this clone. The chain links TRBV19 to TRBJ2-1; unclear D gene. Trimming removed 1 base at V and 0 bases at J, with 7 bases between. The CDR3 runs 15 residues. Germline lookup yields CDR1 LNHDA and CDR2 SQIVND (reference sequence). The CDR3 loop reads CASSIGAFSYNEQFF. DNA of the CDR3: TGTGCCAGTAGTATAGGGGCCTTCTCCTACAATGAGCAGTTCTTC.

This chain connects TRBV5-4 to TRBJ2-5, with D perhaps given as TRBD1 or TRBD2 (5 bases each). Germline CDR1 SGHNT, CDR2 YYREEE (reference sequence). The CDR3 totals 14 residues. V was clipped by 0 bases and J by 4 bases, with 10 bases between them. The CDR3 protein is CASSLVGGGETQYF. CDR3 DNA: TGTGCCAGCAGCTTGGTTGGGGGTGGAGAGACCCAGTACTTC.

The rearrangement joins TRBV7-3 to TRBJ2-7, with D tentatively TRBD1 (6 bases). The CDR3 is 15 residues long. Trimming removed 5 bases from V and 0 bases from J, with 14 bases in between. Germline CDR1 SGHTA, CDR2 FQGTGA. The CDR3 DNA is TGTGCCAGCAGCGCGCTGGACAGCGCCTCCTACGAGCAGTACTTC. This encodes CASSALDSASYEQYF.

This chain links TRBV5-4 with TRBJ2-7; TRBD1 might be the D (6 bases). There are 14 residues in the CDR3. Germline CDR1 reads SGHNT; CDR2 reads YYREEE (reference sequence). V was clipped by 5 bases and J by 0 bases, with 12 bases between them. CDR3 sequence: CASRARDNSYEQYF. The CDR3 DNA reads TGTGCCAGCAGGGCCCGGGACAACTCCTACGAGCAGTACTTC.

This rearrangement joins TRBV7-2 to TRBJ1-3, with TRBD1 as a possible D gene (6 bases). CDR3 length equals 15 residues. The germline gives CDR1 SGHTA, CDR2 FQGNSA. V lost 5 bases, J lost 0 bases, and 11 bases lay in between. The CDR3 loop reads CASSRGGSSGNTIYF. The CDR3 region has the DNA TGTGCCAGCAGCCGGGGGGGCTCCTCTGGAAACACCATATATTTT.

This clone was detected only once. The rearrangement joins TRBV18 to TRBJ1-1; 10 bases match TRBD1. The CDR3 runs 16 residues. The germline CDR1 and CDR2 sequences are KGHSH and LQKENI. V was clipped by 6 bases and J by 1 base; unmatched bases: 8. The CDR3 reads CASSVRQGAQNTEAFF. DNA of the CDR3: TGTGCCAGCTCGGTGAGACAGGGGGCCCAGAACACTGAAGCTTTCTTT.

This clone was found once. The chain joins TRBV7-2 to TRBJ2-5, with D tentatively TRBD1 or TRBD2 (7 bases each). V lost 5 bases and J lost 2, with 12 bases in between. The CDR3 has 14 residues. Germline-derived CDR1 and CDR2 are SGHTA and FQGNSA. This CDR3 reads CASSGRGGQETQYF. CDR3 coding DNA: TGTGCCAGCAGCGGCAGGGGGGGTCAAGAGACCCAGTACTTC.

J is TRBJ2-3 and V is TRBV2; a possible D gene is TRBD1 (5 bases). With 1 base removed from V and 3 bases from J, the gap between germline ends came to 8 bases. This CDR3 is 14 amino acids long. In germline, CDR1 is SNHLY, CDR2 FYNNEI. The CDR3 is CASSEGGLTDTQYF. In nucleotides, the CDR3 is TGTGCCAGCAGTGAAGGGGGCCTGACAGATACGCAGTATTTT.

V usage is TRBV6-6 and J usage is TRBJ1-1; possible D gene TRBD1, 5 bases. Germline V gives CDR1 MNHNY, CDR2 SVGAGI (reference sequence). The CDR3 spans 13 residues. The V and J ends lost 6 bases and 7 bases respectively, with 15 bases between them. CDR3 protein: CASRRDGALEAFF. CDR3 bases: TGTGCCAGCAGGAGGGACGGCGCCCTTGAAGCTTTCTTT.

The chain couples TRBV7-2 to TRBJ2-6, with D unresolved. Germline CDR1 SGHTA, CDR2 FQGNSA. V was trimmed by 2 bases and J by 8 bases, leaving 13 bases between them. The CDR3 loop spans 15 amino acids. The CDR3 DNA sequence: TGTGCCAGCAGCTTAACGCTTCTGAGTACCAACGTCCTGACTTTC. This translates into CASSLTLLSTNVLTF.

The chain has TRBV6-1 and TRBJ1-1; TRBD1 matches 9 bases. The CDR3 totals 13 residues. The germline V gene encodes CDR1 MNHNS and CDR2 SASEGT. J gave up 3 bases and V 6 bases, and 2 bases lay outside the gene matches. Written as DNA, the CDR3 is TGTGCCAGCAGAGGACAGGGGTACACTGAAGCTTTCTTT. This encodes CASRGQGYTEAFF.